This T cell receptor (beta chain) was obtained from a study of blood T cells in healthy people across ages. For the second PCR, which ran for about 7 to 12 cycles, a sample-barcoded 5' primer and a J-beta primer mix were used. MiXCR, applied by TCRdb to the 5' RACE reads, yields one record per CDR3 protein. Counted here are hundreds of thousands of distinct CDR3 sequences, 32% occurring once; the ten biggest clones make up just over 15%. This clonotype was detected ten times or more. The CDR3 covers 14 residues. Germline V CDR1 and CDR2: SQVTM, ANQGSEA. The V gene lost 5 bases and the J gene lost 0 bases, with 13 bases spanning the gap.

Sequenced material: blood. This TCR derives from an elderly woman in good health. The genes are TRBV29-1 and TRBJ1-2; TRBD1 might be the D (5 bases). CDR3 loop: CSVTGGSSNYGYTF. Here the CDR3 DNA reads TGCAGCGTTACCGGGGGGTCATCTAACTATGGCTACACCTTC.